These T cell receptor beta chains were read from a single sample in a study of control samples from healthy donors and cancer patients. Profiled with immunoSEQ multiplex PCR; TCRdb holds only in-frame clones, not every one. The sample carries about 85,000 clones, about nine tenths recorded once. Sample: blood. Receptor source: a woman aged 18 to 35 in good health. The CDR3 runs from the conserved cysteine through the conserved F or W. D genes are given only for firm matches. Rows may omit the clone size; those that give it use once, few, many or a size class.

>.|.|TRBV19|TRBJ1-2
CASSIGSPTNYGYTF
TGTGCCAGTAGTATTGGCAGCCCTACTAACTATGGCTACACCTTC
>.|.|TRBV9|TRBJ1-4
CASSVAGGPNEKLFF
TGTGCCAGCAGCGTAGCTGGGGGTCCTAATGAAAAACTGTTTTTT
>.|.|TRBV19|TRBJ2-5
CASSPRASVGQETQYF
TGTGCCAGTAGTCCCAGGGCTAGCGTAGGGCAAGAGACCCAGTACTTC
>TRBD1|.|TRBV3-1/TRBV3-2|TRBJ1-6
CASSQPGQGDSPLHF
TGTGCCAGCAGCCAACCGGGACAGGGGGATTCACCCCTCCACTTT
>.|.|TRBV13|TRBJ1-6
CASSSGGGGRNSPLHF
TGTGCCAGCAGCTCTGGTGGGGGAGGAAGGAATTCACCCCTCCACTTT
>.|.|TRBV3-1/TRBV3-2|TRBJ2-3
CASSQGLAAADTQYF
TGTGCCAGCAGCCAAGGACTGGCTGCCGCAGATACGCAGTATTTT
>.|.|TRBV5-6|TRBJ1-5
CASSLGAGLGQPQHF
TGTGCCAGCAGCCTGGGAGCAGGGTTGGGTCAGCCCCAGCATTTT
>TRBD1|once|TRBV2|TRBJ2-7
CASSGTGVPYEQYF
TGTGCCAGCAGTGGGACAGGGGTCCCCTACGAGCAGTACTTC
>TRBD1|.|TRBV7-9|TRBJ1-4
CASRLQGGGEKLFF
TGTGCCAGCAGATTACAGGGGGGAGGTGAAAAACTGTTTTTT
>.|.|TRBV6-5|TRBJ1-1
CASSTDTEAFF
TGTGCCAGCAGCACGGACACTGAAGCTTTCTTT
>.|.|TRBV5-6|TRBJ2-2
CASSSGVSAELFF
TGTGCCAGCAGCTCAGGGGTCTCCGCGGAGCTGTTTTTT
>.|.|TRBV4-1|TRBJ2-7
CASSQGGGGDEQYF
TGCGCCAGCAGCCAAGGGGGAGGAGGGGACGAGCAGTACTTC
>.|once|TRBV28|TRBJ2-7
CASSFQGAREQYF
TGTGCCAGCAGTTTCCAAGGGGCACGGGAGCAGTACTTC
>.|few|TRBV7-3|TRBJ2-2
CASSRTAGLQTGELFF
TGTGCCAGCAGCCGCACGGCTGGCCTTCAAACCGGGGAGCTGTTTTTT
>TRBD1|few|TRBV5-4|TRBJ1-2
CASSFGTGSGYTF
TGTGCCAGCAGCTTCGGGACAGGGTCTGGCTACACCTTC